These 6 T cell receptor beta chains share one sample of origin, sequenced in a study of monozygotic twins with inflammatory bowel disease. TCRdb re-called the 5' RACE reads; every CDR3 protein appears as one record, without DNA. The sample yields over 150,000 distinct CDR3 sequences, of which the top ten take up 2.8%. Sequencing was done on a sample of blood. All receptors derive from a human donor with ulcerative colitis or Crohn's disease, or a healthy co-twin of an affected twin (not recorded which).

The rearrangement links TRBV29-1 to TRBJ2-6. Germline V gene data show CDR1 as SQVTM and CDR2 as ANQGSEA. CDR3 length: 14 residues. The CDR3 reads CSVGGESGANVLTF. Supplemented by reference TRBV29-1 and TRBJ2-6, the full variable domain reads SAVISQKPSRDICQRGTSLTIQCQVDSQVTMMFWYRQQPGQSLTLIATANQGSEATYESGFVIDKFPISRPNLTFSTLTVSNMSPEDSSIYLCSVGGESGANVLTFGAGSRLTVL.

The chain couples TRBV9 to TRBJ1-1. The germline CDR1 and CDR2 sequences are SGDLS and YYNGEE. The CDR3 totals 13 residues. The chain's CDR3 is CASSLMTISEAFF. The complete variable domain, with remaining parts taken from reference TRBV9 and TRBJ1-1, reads DSGVTQTPKHLITATGQRVTLRCSPRSGDLSVYWYQQSLDQGLQFLIQYYNGEERAKGNILERFSAQQFPDLHSELNLSSLELGDSALYFCASSLMTISEAFFGQGTRLTVV.

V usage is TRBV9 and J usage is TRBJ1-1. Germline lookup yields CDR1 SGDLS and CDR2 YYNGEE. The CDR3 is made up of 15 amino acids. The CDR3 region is CASSVDTRGYTEAFF.

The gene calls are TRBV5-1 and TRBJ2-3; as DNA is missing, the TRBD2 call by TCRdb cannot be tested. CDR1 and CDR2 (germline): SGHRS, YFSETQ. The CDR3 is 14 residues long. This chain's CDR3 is CASSKEASTDTQYF.

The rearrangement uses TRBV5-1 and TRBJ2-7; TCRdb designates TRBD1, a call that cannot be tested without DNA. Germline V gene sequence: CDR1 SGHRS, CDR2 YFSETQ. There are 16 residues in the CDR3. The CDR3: CASSFSFTEQGHEQYF.

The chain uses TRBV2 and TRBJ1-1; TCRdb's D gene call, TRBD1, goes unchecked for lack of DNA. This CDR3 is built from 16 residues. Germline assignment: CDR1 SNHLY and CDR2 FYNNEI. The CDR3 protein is CASSEVGGFVNTEAFF.